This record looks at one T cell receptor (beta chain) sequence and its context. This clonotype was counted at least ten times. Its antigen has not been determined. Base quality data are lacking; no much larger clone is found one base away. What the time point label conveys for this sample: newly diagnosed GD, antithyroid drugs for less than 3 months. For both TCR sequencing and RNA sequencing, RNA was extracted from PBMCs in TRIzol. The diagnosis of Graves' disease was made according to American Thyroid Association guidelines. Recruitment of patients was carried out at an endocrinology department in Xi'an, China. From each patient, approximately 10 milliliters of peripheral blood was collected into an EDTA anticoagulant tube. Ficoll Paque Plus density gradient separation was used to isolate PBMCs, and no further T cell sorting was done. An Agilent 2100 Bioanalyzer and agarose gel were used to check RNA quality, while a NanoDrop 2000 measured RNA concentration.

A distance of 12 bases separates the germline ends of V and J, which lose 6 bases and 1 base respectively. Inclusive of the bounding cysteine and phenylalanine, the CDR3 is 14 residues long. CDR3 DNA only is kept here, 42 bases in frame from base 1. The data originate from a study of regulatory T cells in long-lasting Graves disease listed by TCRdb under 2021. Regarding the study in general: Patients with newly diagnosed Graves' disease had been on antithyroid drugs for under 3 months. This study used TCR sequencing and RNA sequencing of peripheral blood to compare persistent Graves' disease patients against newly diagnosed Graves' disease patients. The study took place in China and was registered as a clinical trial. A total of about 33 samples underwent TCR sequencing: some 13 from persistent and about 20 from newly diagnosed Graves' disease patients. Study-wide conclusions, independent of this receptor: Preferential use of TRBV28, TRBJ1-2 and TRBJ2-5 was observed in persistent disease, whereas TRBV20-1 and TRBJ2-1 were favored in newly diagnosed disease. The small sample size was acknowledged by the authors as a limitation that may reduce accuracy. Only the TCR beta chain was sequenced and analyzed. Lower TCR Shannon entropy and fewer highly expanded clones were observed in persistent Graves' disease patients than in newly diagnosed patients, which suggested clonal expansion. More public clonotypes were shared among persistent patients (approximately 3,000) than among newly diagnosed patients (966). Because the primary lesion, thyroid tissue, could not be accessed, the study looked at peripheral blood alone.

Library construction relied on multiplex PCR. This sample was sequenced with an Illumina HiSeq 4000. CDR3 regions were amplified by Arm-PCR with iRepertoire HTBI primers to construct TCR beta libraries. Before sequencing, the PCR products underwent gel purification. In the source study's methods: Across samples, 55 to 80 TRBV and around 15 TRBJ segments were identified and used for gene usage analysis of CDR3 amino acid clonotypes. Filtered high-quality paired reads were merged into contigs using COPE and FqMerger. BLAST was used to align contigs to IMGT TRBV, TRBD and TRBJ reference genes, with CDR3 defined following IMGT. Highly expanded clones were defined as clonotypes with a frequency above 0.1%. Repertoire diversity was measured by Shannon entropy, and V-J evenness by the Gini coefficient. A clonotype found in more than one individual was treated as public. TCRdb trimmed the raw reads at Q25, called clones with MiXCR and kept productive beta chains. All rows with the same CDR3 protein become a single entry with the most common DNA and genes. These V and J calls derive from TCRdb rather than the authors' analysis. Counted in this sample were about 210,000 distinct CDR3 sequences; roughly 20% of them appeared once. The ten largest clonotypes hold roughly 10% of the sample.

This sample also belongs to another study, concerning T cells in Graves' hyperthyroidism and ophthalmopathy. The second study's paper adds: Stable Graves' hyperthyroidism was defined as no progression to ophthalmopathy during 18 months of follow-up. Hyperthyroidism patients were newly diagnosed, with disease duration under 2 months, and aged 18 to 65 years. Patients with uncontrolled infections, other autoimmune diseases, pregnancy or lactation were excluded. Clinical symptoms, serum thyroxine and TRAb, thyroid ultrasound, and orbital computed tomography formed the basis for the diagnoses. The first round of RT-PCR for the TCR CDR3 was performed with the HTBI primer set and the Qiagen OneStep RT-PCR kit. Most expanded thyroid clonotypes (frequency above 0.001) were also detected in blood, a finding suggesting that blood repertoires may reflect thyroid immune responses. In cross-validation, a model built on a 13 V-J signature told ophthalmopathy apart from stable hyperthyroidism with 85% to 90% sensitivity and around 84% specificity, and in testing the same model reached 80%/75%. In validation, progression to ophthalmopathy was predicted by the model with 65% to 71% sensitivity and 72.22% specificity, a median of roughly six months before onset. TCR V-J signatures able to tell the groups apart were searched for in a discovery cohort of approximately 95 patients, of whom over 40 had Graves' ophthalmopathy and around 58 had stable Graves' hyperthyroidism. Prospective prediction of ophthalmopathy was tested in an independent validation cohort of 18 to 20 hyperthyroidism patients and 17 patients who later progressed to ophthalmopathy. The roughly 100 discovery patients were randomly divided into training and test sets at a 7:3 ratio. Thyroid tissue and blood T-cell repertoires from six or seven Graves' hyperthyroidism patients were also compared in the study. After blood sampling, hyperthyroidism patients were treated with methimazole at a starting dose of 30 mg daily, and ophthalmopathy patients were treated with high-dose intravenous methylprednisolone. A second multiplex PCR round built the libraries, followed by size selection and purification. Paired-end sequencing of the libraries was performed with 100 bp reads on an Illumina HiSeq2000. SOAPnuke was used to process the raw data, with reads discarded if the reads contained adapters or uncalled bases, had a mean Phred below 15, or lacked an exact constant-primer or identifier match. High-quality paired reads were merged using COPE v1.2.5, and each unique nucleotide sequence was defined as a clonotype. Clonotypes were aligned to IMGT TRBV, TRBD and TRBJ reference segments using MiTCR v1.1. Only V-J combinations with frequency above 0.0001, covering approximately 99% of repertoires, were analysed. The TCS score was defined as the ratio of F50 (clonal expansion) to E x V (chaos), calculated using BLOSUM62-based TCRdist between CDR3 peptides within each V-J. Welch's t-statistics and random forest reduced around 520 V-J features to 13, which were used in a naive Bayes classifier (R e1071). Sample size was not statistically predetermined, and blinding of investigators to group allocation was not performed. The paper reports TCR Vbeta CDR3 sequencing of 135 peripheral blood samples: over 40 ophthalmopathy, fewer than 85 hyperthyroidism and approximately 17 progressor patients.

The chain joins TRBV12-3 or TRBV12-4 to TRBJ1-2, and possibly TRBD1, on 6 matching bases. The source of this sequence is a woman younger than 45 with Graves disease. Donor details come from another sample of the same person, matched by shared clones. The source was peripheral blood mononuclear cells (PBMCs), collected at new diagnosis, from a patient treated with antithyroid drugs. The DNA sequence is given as TGTGCCAGCAGCCAGGACAGATTTAACTATGGCTACACCTTC. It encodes CASSQDRFNYGYTF.